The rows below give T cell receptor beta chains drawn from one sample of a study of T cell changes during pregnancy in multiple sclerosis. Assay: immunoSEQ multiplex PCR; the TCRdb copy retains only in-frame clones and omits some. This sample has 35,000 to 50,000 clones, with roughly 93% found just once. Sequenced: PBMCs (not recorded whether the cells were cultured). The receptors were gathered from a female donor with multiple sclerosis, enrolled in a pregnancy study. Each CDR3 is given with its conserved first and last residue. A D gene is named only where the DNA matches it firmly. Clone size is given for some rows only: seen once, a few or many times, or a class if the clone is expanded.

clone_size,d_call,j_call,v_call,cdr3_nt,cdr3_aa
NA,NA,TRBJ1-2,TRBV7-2,TGTGCCAGCAGCTTAGGTTGGACAGCTAACTATGGCTACACCTTC,CASSLGWTANYGYTF
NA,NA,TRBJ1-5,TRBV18,TGTGCCAGCTCACCAGGCAGCAATCAGCCCCAGCATTTT,CASSPGSNQPQHF
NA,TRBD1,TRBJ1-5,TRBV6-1,TGTGCCAGCATACAGGGGCGGGATCAGCCCCAGCATTTT,CASIQGRDQPQHF
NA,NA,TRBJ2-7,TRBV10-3,TGTGCCATCAGTGGGTCTGGGACGGAATCCTACGAGCAGTACTTC,CAISGSGTESYEQYF
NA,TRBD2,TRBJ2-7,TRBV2,TGTGCCAGCAGCTCTAGCGGGAGGACCCCCTACGAGCAGTACTTC,CASSSSGRTPYEQYF
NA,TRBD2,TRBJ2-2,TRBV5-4,TGTGCCAGCAGCTTGGAAGCGGGAGAGTTGGCCGGGGAGCTGTTTTTT,CASSLEAGELAGELFF
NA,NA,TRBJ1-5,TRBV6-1,TGTGCCAGCAGTGAAGCGTCCCCCCAGCATTTT,CASSEASPQHF
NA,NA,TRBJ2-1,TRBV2,TGTGCCAAATCACGAAGGGGGTATGAGCAGTTCTTC,CAKSRRGYEQFF
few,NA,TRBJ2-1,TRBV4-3,TGCGCCAGCAGCCAAGATGGTGGGGGGGCTAGCAGTTACAATGAGCAGTTCTTC,CASSQDGGGASSYNEQFF
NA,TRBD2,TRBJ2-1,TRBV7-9,TGTGCCACCGAAGCTAGCGGGAGAAATTACAATGAGCAGTTCTTC,CATEASGRNYNEQFF
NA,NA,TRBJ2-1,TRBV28,TGTGCCAGCACCAACATTGAGTCCTACAATGAGCAGTTCTTC,CASTNIESYNEQFF
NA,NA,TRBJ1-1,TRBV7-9,TGTGCCAGCAGCTTGCAGGCGAACACTGAAGCTTTCTTT,CASSLQANTEAFF
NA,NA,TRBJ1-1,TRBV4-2,TGTGCCAGCAGCCAAGATGGGGGCTTCACTGAAGCTTTCTTT,CASSQDGGFTEAFF
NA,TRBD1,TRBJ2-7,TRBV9,TGTGCCAGCAGCACCTGGGACAGGACCTACGAGCAGTACTTC,CASSTWDRTYEQYF
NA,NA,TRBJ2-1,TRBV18,TGTGCCAGCTCACCGTCCTACAATGAGCAGTTCTTC,CASSPSYNEQFF
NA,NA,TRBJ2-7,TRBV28,TGTGCCAGCAGTTCAGGGGTCTACGAGCAGTACTTC,CASSSGVYEQYF
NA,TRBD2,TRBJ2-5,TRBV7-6,TGTGCCAGCAGCTTAGAAGCGGGAGTCGAGACCCAGTACTTC,CASSLEAGVETQYF
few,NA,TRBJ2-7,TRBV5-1,TGCGCCAGCAGCTCCCGCGGTCCGGGCTACCACGAGCAGTACTTC,CASSSRGPGYHEQYF
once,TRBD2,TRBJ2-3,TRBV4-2,TGTGCCAGCAGCCAAGCTCGGGCGGGAGGCACAGATACGCAGTATTTT,CASSQARAGGTDTQYF
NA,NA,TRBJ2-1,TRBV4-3,TGCGCCAGCAGCCAAGGGGGGTCAGCTAGCGCCTATTACAATGAGCAGTTCTTC,CASSQGGSASAYYNEQFF
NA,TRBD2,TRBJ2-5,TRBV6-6,TGTGCCAGCAGTTCCCGACTAGCGGAGACTCAAGAGACCCAGTACTTC,CASSSRLAETQETQYF
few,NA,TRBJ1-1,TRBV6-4,TGTGCCAGCAGGGACAGTTTCATGAACACTGAAGCTTTCTTT,CASRDSFMNTEAFF
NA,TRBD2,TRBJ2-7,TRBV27,TGTGCCAGCAGTTTAAGCGGGAGGACCTCCTACGAGCAGTACTTC,CASSLSGRTSYEQYF
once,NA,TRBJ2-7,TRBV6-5,TGTGCCAGCAGCTACGAGGGGTTCCACGAGCAGTACTTC,CASSYEGFHEQYF
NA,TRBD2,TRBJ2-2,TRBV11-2,TGTGCCAGCAGCATACACTCTAGCGGGACCGGGGAGCTGTTTTTT,CASSIHSSGTGELFF
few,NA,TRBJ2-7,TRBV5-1,TGCGCCAGCAGCTTCGACGGGTCCTACGAGCAGTACTTC,CASSFDGSYEQYF
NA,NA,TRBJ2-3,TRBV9,TGTGCCAGCAGCGTAGGTGGGATCCGGACAGATACGCAGTATTTT,CASSVGGIRTDTQYF
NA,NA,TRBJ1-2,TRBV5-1,TGCGCCAGCAGCTTGGCCGATGGGGGTGGCTATGGCTACACCTTC,CASSLADGGGYGYTF
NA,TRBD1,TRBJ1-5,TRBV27,TGTGCCAGCAGATTAGGGACAGGCCCCCGGGGTGGGCCCCAGCATTTT,CASRLGTGPRGGPQHF
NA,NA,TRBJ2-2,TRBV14,TGTGCCAGCAGCCGGGTAACGGGTGGCGGCACCGGGGAGCTGTTTTTT,CASSRVTGGGTGELFF
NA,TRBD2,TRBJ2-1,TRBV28,TGTGCCAGCAGTTCCCCCCCCTTAGCGGGGAGGACCTGGGATGAGCAGTTCTTC,CASSSPPLAGRTWDEQFF
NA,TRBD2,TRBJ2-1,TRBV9,TGTGCCAGCAGCCCCTCTAGCGGCCCTTTCTCCTACAATGAGCAGTTCTTC,CASSPSSGPFSYNEQFF
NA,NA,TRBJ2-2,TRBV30,TGTGCCTGGAGTCGCTCCGGGGGAGCCGGGGAGCTGTTTTTT,CAWSRSGGAGELFF
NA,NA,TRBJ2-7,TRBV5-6,TGTGCCAGCAGCCCCGGGGCGGGCGGGGAGCAGTACTTC,CASSPGAGGEQYF
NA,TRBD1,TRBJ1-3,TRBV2,TGTGCCAGCAGAGAGGACAGGGCTAACACCATATATTTT,CASREDRANTIYF
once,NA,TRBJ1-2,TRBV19,TGTGCCAGTACCCCATCAGCACAGGACCATTATGGCTACACCTTC,CASTPSAQDHYGYTF
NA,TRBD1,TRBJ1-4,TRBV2,TGTGCCAGCAGTGAGGAAGGGGGCGGGTGGAATGAAAAACTGTTTTTT,CASSEEGGGWNEKLFF
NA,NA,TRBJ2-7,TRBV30,TGTGCCTGGACCCGCCGGCATAGCTACGAGCAGTACTTC,CAWTRRHSYEQYF
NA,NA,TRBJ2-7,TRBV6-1,TGTGCCAGCAGTGAAGCGGTCGAGCAGTACTTC,CASSEAVEQYF
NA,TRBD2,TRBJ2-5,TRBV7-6,TGTGCCAGCAGCTTAGACCAAGGACTAGCGGGGAAAGGAGAGACCCAGTACTTC,CASSLDQGLAGKGETQYF
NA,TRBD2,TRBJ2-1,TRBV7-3,TGTGCCAGCAGTCCGCTAGCGGATTCCTACAATGAGCAGTTCTTC,CASSPLADSYNEQFF
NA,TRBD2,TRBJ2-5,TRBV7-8,TGTGCCAGCAGCTTCCGGACTAGCGGGACGTACCAAGAGACCCAGTACTTC,CASSFRTSGTYQETQYF
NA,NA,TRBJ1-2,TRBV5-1,TGCGCCAGCAGCTTTCAACCGACGTCTAACTATGGCTACACCTTC,CASSFQPTSNYGYTF
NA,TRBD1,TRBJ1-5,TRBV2,TGTGCCAGCCTAGAGGGGCAGGGGGCGAATCAGCCCCAGCATTTT,CASLEGQGANQPQHF
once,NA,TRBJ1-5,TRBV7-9,TGTGCCAGCAGCACGAACGGGGGCACCCAGCATTTT,CASSTNGGTQHF
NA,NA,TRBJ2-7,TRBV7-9,TGTGCCAGCAGCTTACGAACAGGGATAGACGAGCAGTACTTC,CASSLRTGIDEQYF
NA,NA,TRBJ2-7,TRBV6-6,TGTGCCAGCAAAGGAGTCTCCTACGAGCAGTACTTC,CASKGVSYEQYF
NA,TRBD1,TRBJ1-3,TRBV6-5,TGTGCCAGCAGGAAAACAGGGGGAGGCACCATATATTTT,CASRKTGGGTIYF
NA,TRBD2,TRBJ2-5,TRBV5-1,TGCGCCAGCAGAACGACTAGCGGGAGAACAGAGACCCAGTACTTC,CASRTTSGRTETQYF
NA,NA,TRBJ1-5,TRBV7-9,TGTGCCAGCAGCTTAGCATCGGCAGGGAGGTTGAGCAATCAGCCCCAGCATTTT,CASSLASAGRLSNQPQHF
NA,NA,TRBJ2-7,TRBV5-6,TGTGCCAGCAGCTGGCGGTCCTCCTACGAGCAGTACTTC,CASSWRSSYEQYF
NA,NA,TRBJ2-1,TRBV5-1,TGCGCCAGCAGCCCCGGCCGGGTCGAAAATGAGCAGTTCTTC,CASSPGRVENEQFF
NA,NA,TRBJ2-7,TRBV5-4,TGTGCCAGCAGCTCAGGACCTGCCTACGAGCAGTACTTC,CASSSGPAYEQYF
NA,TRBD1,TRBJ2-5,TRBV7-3,TGTGCCAGCAGCCCCGGGACAGGGTTTGGAGAGACCCAGTACTTC,CASSPGTGFGETQYF
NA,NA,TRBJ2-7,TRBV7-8,TGTGCCAGCAGCTTAGACAGGACCGGCGAGCAGTACTTC,CASSLDRTGEQYF
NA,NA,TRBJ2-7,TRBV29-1,TGCAGCGTCCCCCCCCCGGGCAGGGCCTACGAGCAGTACTTC,CSVPPPGRAYEQYF
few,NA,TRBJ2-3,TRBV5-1,TGCGCCAGCAGCTCCAGTAGCGAGACCACAGATACGCAGTATTTT,CASSSSSETTDTQYF
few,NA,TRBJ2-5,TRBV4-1,TGCGCCAGCAGCCAAGTAGGTGCGAGGGAGACCCAGTACTTC,CASSQVGARETQYF